This TCR beta chain was documented in a study of T cells in tuberculosis. About the research overall: T cells were selected with CD1B tetramers loaded with glucose monomycolate.

Germline V lookup: CDR1 SGHRS, CDR2 YFSETQ. CDR3 size: 15 residues. The V segment lost 4 bases and the J segment 5 bases; nucleotides outside the gene matches: 7. Worth noting for this clone: Antigen: not known.

Method: immunoSEQ multiplex PCR; TCRdb's copy keeps in-frame clones and lacks some. The repertoire consists of tens of thousands of clones, with roughly 95% occurring once and the leading ten covering roughly 7%. Study-level results: GEM motif frequencies gave over 60% accuracy; the GMM repertoire gave roughly 85%. Shorter CDR3-alpha in active tuberculosis partly drove smaller distances.

Source material: PBMCs. V is TRBV5-1 and J is TRBJ2-1, with 9 bases fitting TRBD2. This receptor was identified in a donor aged 5 to 30 with latent tuberculosis or without tuberculosis infection. The CDR3 sequence: CASSPRLAENNEQFF. The CDR3 DNA sequence: TGCGCCAGCAGCCCTAGACTAGCGGAAAACAATGAGCAGTTCTTC.